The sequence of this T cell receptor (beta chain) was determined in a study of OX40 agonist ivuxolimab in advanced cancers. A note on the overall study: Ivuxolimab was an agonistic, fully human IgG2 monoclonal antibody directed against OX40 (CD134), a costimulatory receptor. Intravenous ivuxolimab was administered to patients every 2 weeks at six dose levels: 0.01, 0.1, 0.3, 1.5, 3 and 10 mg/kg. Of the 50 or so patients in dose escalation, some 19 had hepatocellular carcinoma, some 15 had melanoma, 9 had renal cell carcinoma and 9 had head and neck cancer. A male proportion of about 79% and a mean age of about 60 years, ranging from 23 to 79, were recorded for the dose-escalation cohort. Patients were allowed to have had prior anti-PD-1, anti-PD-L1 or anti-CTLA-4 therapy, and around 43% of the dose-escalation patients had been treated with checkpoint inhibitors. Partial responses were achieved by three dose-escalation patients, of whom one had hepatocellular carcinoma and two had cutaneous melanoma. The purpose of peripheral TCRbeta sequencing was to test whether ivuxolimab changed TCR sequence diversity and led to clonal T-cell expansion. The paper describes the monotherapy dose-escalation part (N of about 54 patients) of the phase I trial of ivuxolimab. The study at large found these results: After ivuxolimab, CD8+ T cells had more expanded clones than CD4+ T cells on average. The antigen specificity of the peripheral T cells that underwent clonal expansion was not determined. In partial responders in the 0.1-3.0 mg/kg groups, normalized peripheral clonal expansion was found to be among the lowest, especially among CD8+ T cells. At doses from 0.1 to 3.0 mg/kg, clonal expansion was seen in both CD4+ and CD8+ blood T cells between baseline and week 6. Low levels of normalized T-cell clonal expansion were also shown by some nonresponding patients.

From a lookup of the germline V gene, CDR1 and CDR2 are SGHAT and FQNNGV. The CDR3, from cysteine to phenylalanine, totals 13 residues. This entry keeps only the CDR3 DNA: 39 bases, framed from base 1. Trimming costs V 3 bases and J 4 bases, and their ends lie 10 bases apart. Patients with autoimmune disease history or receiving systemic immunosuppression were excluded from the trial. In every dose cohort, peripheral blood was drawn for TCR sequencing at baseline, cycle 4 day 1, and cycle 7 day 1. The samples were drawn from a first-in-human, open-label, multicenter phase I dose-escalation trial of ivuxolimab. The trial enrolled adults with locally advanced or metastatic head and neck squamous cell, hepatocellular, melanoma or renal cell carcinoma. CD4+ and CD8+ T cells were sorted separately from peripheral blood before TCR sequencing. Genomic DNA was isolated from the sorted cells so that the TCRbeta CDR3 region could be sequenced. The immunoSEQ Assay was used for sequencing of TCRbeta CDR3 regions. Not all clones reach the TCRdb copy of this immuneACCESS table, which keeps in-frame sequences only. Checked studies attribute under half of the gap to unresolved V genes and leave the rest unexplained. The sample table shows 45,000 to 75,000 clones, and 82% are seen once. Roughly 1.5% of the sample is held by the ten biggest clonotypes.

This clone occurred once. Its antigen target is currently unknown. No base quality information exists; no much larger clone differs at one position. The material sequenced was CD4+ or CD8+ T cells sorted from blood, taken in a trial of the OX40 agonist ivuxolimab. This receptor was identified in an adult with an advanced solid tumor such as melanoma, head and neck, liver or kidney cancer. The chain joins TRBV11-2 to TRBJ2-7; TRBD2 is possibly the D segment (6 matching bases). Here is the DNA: TGTGCCAGCAGCTTCCCCGGGAGTTACGAGCAGTACTTC. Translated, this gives CASSFPGSYEQYF.